The sequence of this TCR beta chain was determined in a study of blood T cell repertoires in COVID-19. Assay used: immunoSEQ multiplex PCR; TCRdb lists only in-frame clones, some missing. The sample holds about 64,000 clones; about 86% are singletons and the top ten take 1.2%. This clone has only one observation. The CDR3 is made up of 15 amino acids. Germline V CDR1 and CDR2: SGHNT, YENEEA. V lost 1 base to trimming and J lost 1 base, with 10 bases between them. The source material was peripheral blood. J is TRBJ1-1 and V is TRBV11-3; D not resolved. The sequence was obtained from a man aged 35 to 55 with acute or convalescent COVID-19. The CDR3 DNA sequence: TGTGCCAGCAGCTTAGTGAATACCGGGAACACTGAAGCTTTCTTT. As protein: CASSLVNTGNTEAFF.